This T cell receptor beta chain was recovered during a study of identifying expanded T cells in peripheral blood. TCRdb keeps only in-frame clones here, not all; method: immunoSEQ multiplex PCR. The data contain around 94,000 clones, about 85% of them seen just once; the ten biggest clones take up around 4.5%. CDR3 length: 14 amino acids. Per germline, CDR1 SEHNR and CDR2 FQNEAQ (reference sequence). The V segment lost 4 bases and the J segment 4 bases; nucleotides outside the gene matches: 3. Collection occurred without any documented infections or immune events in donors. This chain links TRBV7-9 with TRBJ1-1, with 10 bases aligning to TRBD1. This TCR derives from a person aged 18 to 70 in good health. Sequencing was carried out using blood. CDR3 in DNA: TGTGCCAGCAGCTCGGGACAGGGGATCACTGAAGCTTTCTTT. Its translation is CASSSGQGITEAFF.